The 18 T cell receptor beta chains below were found in one sample sequenced in a study of cytomegalovirus exposure and HLA in healthy donors (TCRdb year 2017). Libraries were prepared through the immunoSEQ multiplex PCR assay. Entries here come from immuneACCESS through TCRdb and include only in-frame sequences with V and J called. Some clones fail to appear in such tables; in the studies checked, an unresolved V gene covers under half of the shortfall, and the cause of the remainder is unknown. Recorded for this sample are about 160,000 clones; roughly 84% of them occurred a single time. The ten largest clones add up to 10% of the sample. Sequencing was performed on PBMCs. The receptors shown here come from a man aged 25 to 40 in good health and CMV-seropositive.

The gene calls are TRBV28 and TRBJ1-5; D is unclear. There are 11 residues in the CDR3. V was pared by 3 bases and J by 7 bases, with 4 bases between. Germline lookup yields CDR1 MDHEN and CDR2 SYDVKM. The CDR3 coding sequence is TGTGCCAGCAGTTTCAAACAGCCCCAGCATTTT. Translation: CASSFKQPQHF.

This chain links TRBV7-2 with TRBJ2-1; 15 bases agree with TRBD2. CDR1 SGHTA and CDR2 FQGNSA come from the germline V gene. This CDR3 region has 17 residues. V lost 5 bases to trimming and J lost 9 bases; unmatched junction nucleotides: 11. The CDR3 protein is CASSQSLGLAGGSEQFF. CDR3 in DNA: TGTGCCAGCAGCCAATCCCTGGGACTAGCGGGGGGAAGTGAGCAGTTCTTC. The full variable domain, rest sourced from reference TRBV7-2 and TRBJ2-1, is GAGVSQSPSNKVTEKGKDVELRCDPISGHTALYWYRQSLGQGLEFLIYFQGNSAPDKSGLPSDRFSAERTGGSVSTLTIQRTQQEDSAVYLCASSQSLGLAGGSEQFFGPGTRLTVL.

A remark on this clone: This CDR3 fails to terminate in the conserved phenylalanine or tryptophan, so it likely reflects a read error. It is unclear where the CDR3 begins or ends on the DNA, so no DNA is shown, and the CDR3 is as TCRdb lists it. This rearrangement joins TRBV6-4 to TRBJ2-3; whether TRBD2, the table's D call, matches the DNA was not checked. CDR1 is MRHNA and CDR2 is SNTAGT in the germline V gene. Inclusive of both ends, the CDR3 amounts to 17 amino acids. The CDR3 protein is CASRDLSGPPSRTSPFG.

This rearrangement joins TRBV19 to TRBJ2-1, with 7 bases that match TRBD2. Germline CDR1 reads LNHDA; CDR2 reads SQIVND (reference sequence). The CDR3 has 15 residues. Unmatched junction bases numbered 14, after V lost 5 bases and J lost 10 bases. In DNA, the CDR3 is TGTGCCAGTAGTCCAGACGGCGGGAGAGTATTCGAGCAGTTCTTC. Amino acid sequence: CASSPDGGRVFEQFF.

The CDR3 spells CASSIPSGSSGNTIYF. The CDR3 bases are TGTGCCAGTAGTATACCCTCAGGGTCCTCTGGAAACACCATATATTTT. This sequence joins TRBV19 and TRBJ1-3; D perhaps matches TRBD1 (5 bases). Trimming removed 2 bases from V and 0 bases from J, with 11 bases in between. The CDR3 sequence is 16 residues long. Germline CDR1 and CDR2: LNHDA and SQIVND (reference sequence).

This chain uses TRBV5-6 with TRBJ1-2; the match to TRBD1 covers 7 bases. V shed 4 bases, J shed 3 bases, and the junction held 6 bases outside the gene matches. This CDR3 is built from 14 residues. Germline loops: CDR1 SGHDT, CDR2 YYEEEE. The CDR3 sequence is CASSPARGYYGYTF. The CDR3 DNA reads as TGTGCCAGCAGCCCGGCCAGGGGGTACTATGGCTACACCTTC.

V is TRBV6-6 and J is TRBJ2-7; the match to TRBD2 covers 7 bases. Germline values: CDR1 MNHNY, CDR2 SVGAGI (reference sequence). This CDR3 spans 13 amino acids. Trimming cost V 6 bases and J 6 bases; bases outside gene matches: 8. CDR3 region: CASSIAGTTEQYF. DNA of the CDR3: TGTGCCAGCAGCATCGCCGGGACTACCGAGCAGTACTTC.

J is TRBJ1-5 and V is TRBV7-9; 9 bases agree with TRBD1. The ends lost 1 base at V and 6 bases at J; junction bases unmatched: 7. CDR1 is SEHNR, CDR2 FQNEAQ, per germline (reference sequence). The CDR3 has 16 amino acids. The CDR3 bases are TGTGCCAGCAGCTTAGACGGGACAGGGTTCGGTCAGCCCCAGCATTTT. It yields the protein CASSLDGTGFGQPQHF.

The chain carries TRBV5-4 and TRBJ2-2; 7 bases line up with TRBD1. V lost 2 bases and J lost 0; bases outside the gene matches: 1. The CDR3 loop spans 15 amino acids. Germline assignment: CDR1 SGHNT and CDR2 YYREEE (reference sequence). In DNA form, the CDR3 reads TGTGCCAGCAGCTTCCAGGGGGCGAACACCGGGGAGCTGTTTTTT. Translating gives CASSFQGANTGELFF.

The chain joins TRBV7-6 to TRBJ2-7; TRBD2 might be the D (6 bases). V lost 1 base and J lost 2, with 15 bases in between. The CDR3 totals 16 residues. The germline CDR1 and CDR2 sequences are SGHVS and FNYEAQ. In nucleotides, the CDR3 is TGTGCCAGCAGCTTAGTAGCACCGGAGGGCCCCTACGAGCAGTACTTC. Translated: CASSLVAPEGPYEQYF.

The sample holds a few counts of this clone. The V call is TRBV19, the J call TRBJ1-4; D gene unclear. The CDR3 has 15 residues. Per the germline V gene, CDR1 is LNHDA and CDR2 is SQIVND (reference sequence). Deletions cut 0 bases from V and 2 bases from J, with 7 bases between. CDR3 residues: CASSIEGRTNEKLFF. DNA of the CDR3: TGTGCCAGTAGTATAGAAGGCAGGACTAATGAAAAACTGTTTTTT.

V gene TRBV9 combines with J gene TRBJ1-1; 8 bases are shared with TRBD1. J was trimmed by 0 bases and V by 0 bases; bases with no gene match: 7. Germline CDR1 reads SGDLS; CDR2 reads YYNGEE. This CDR3 spans 17 amino acids. CDR3 amino acids: CASSVGAGGGLNTEAFF. The CDR3 DNA is TGTGCCAGCAGCGTAGGGGCAGGGGGCGGTTTGAACACTGAAGCTTTCTTT.

This clone has a single count. This chain joins TRBV19 and TRBJ2-1; the match to TRBD2 covers 14 bases. The ends lost 3 bases at V and 8 bases at J; junction bases unmatched: 6. Germline V gene lookup returns CDR1 LNHDA and CDR2 SQIVND (reference sequence). This CDR3 region has 16 residues. CDR3 protein: CASSIPGTSGSYEQFF. The CDR3 DNA reads as TGTGCCAGTAGTATCCCCGGGACTAGCGGGAGCTATGAGCAGTTCTTC.

This clone was counted between two and nine times. The V and J genes are TRBV28 and TRBJ1-6; 9 nucleotides agree with TRBD1. V trimming: 4 bases; J trimming: 8 bases; junction bases outside the gene matches: 3. There are 14 residues in the CDR3. Germline-derived CDR1 and CDR2 are MDHEN and SYDVKM. The CDR3 coding sequence is TGTGCCAGCAGTTCGGGACAGGGTGATTCACCCCTCCACTTT. The encoded protein is CASSSGQGDSPLHF.

This clone was detected once. The rearrangement links TRBV11-2 to TRBJ2-1, with 10 positions matching TRBD2. Trimming at V came to 6 bases and at J to 4 bases, leaving 12 bases not matched to a gene. The CDR3 contains 17 residues. Germline V gene lookup returns CDR1 SGHAT and CDR2 FQNNGV. CDR3: CASSSSGRASPYNEQFF. The CDR3 DNA reads as TGTGCCAGCAGTTCCAGCGGGAGGGCCTCTCCGTACAATGAGCAGTTCTTC.

The chain couples TRBV9 to TRBJ2-7; 8 bases fit TRBD1. V dropped 4 bases and J dropped 2; count of bases not matched to a gene: 5. The CDR3 has 14 amino acids. CDR1 is SGDLS and CDR2 is YYNGEE in the germline V gene. The CDR3 spells CASSPRQGTYEQYF. In DNA, the CDR3 is TGTGCCAGCAGCCCAAGACAGGGGACCTACGAGCAGTACTTC.

The chain couples TRBV9 to TRBJ2-5; 7 bases are shared with TRBD2. The CDR3 covers 14 residues. Germline V gives CDR1 SGDLS, CDR2 YYNGEE. V was pared by 3 bases and J by 4 bases, with 6 bases of the junction left unmatched. CDR3 bases: TGTGCCAGCAGCGGAGCGGGACTCACAGAGACCCAGTACTTC. Residues: CASSGAGLTETQYF.

The chain joins TRBV5-6 to TRBJ1-5, with a tentative D call TRBD1 (6 bases). The V end was cut by 4 bases, the J end by 6 bases, with 23 bases between. CDR1 is SGHDT and CDR2 is YYEEEE in the germline V gene. CDR3 size: 17 residues. The CDR3 DNA reads as TGTGCCAGCAGCAGTAGCCCTTGGAACAGGGAGGGTCAGCCCCAGCATTTT. Protein sequence: CASSSSPWNREGQPQHF.